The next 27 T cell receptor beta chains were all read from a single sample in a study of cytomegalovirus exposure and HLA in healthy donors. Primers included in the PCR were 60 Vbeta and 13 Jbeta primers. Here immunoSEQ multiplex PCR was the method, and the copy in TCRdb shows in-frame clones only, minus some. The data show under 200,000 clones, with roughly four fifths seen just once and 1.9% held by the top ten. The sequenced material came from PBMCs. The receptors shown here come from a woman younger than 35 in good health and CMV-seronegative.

CDR3 bases: TGTGCCAGCAGCCTCGGAGTGGGCTACGAGCAGTACTTC. It is translated as CASSLGVGYEQYF. The chain combines TRBV7-8 with TRBJ2-7; D is uncertain. The CDR3 totals 13 residues. The germline gives CDR1 SGHVS, CDR2 FQNEAQ. V was pared by 5 bases and J by 3 bases, with 11 bases between.

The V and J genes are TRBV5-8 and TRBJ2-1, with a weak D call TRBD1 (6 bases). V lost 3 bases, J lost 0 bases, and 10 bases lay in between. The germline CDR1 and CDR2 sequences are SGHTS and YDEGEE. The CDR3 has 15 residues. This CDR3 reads CASSSQGRSYNEQFF. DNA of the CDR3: TGTGCCAGCAGCTCCCAGGGGCGCTCCTACAATGAGCAGTTCTTC.

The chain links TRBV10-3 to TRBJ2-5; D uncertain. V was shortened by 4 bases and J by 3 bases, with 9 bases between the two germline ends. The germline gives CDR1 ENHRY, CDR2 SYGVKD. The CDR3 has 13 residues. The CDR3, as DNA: TGTGCCATCAGTGGAATTGAGGAAGAGACCCAGTACTTC. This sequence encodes CAISGIEEETQYF.

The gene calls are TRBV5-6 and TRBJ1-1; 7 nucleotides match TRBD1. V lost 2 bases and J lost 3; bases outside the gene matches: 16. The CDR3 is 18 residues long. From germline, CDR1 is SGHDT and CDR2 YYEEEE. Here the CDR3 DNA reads TGTGCCAGCAGCTTAGGAATCTGGACAGGTCAGAAGGACACTGAAGCTTTCTTT. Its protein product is CASSLGIWTGQKDTEAFF.

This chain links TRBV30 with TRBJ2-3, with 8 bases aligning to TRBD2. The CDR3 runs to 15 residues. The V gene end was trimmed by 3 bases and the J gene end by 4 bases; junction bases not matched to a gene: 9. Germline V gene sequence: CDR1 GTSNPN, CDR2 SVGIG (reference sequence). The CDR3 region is CAWSRESGRADTQYF. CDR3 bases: TGTGCCTGGAGCCGGGAGAGCGGGAGAGCAGATACGCAGTATTTT.

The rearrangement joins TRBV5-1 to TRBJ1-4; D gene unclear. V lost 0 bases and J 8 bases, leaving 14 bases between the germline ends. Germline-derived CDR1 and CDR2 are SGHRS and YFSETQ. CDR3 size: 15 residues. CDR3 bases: TGCGCCAGCAGCTTGGATTTAGGCTCTAGGGAAAAACTGTTTTTT. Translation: CASSLDLGSREKLFF.

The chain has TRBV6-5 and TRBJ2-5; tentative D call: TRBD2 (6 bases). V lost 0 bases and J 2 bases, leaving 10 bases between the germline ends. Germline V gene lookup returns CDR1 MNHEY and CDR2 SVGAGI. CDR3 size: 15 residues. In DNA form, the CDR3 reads TGTGCCAGCAGTTACTCGGCCGGGACTCAAGAGACCCAGTACTTC. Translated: CASSYSAGTQETQYF.

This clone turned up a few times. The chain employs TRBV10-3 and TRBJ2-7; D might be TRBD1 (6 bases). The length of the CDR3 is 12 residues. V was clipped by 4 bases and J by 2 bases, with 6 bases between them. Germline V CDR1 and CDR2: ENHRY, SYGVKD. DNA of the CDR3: TGTGCCATCAGTGGGACAGCCTACGAGCAGTACTTC. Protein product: CAISGTAYEQYF.

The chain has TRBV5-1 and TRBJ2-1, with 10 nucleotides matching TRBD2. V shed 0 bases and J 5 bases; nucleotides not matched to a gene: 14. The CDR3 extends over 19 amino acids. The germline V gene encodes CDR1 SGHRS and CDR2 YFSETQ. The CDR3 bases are TGCGCCAGCAGCTTGGGCCGGCTAGCGGGAGTTGGGGGGGACAATGAGCAGTTCTTC. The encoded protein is CASSLGRLAGVGGDNEQFF.

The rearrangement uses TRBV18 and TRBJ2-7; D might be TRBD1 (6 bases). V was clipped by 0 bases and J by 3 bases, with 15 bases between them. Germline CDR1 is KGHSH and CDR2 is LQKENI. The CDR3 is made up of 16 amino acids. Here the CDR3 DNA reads TGTGCCAGCTCACCACCCCACGGGATAGGGGGCTACGAGCAGTACTTC. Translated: CASSPPHGIGGYEQYF.

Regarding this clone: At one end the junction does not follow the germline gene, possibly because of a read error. The CDR3 spells CASRSAGVHEQLF. For the CDR3, the DNA is TGCGCCAGCCGTTCCGCGGGAGTCCATGAGCAGCTCTTC. The rearrangement links TRBV5-1 to TRBJ2-1; 7 bases fit TRBD2. Per germline, CDR1 SGHRS and CDR2 YFSETQ. The CDR3 is 13 amino acids.

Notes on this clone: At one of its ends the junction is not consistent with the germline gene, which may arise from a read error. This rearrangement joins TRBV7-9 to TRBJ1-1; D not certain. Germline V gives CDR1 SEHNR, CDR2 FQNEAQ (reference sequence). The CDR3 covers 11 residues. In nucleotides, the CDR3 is TGTTCCAGCAGCCCGAGTATTGAAGCTTTCTTT. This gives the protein CSSSPSIEAFF. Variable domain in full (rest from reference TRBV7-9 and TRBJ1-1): DTGVSQNPRHKITKRGQNVTFRCDPISEHNRLYWYRQTLGQGPEFLTYFQNEAQLEKSRLLSDRFSAERPKGSFSTLEIQRTEQGDSAMYLCSSSPSIEAFFGQGTRLTVV.

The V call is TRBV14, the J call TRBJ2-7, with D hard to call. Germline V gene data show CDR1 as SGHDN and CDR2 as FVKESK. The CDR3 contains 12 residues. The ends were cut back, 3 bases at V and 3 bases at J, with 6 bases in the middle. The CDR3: CASSHGGYEQYF. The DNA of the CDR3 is TGTGCCAGCAGCCATGGCGGCTACGAGCAGTACTTC.

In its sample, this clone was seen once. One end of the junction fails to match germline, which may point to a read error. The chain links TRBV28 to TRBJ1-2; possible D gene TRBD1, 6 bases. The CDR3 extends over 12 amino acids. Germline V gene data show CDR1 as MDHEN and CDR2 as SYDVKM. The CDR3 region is CASRQTGTQTDF. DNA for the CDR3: TGTGCCAGCAGGCAAACCGGGACACAGACCGACTTC.

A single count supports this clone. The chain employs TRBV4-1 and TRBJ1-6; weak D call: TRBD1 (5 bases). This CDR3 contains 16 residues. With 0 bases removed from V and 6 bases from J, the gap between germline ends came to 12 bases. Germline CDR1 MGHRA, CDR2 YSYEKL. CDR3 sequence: CASSQEVGLSNSPLHF. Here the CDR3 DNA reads TGCGCCAGCAGCCAAGAGGTGGGGCTTTCTAATTCACCCCTCCACTTT.

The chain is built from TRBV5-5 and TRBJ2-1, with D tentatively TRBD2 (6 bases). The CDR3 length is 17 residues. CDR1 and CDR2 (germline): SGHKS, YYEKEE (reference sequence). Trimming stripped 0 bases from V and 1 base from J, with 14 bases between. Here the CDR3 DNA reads TGTGCCAGCAGCTTGGATACCAGCGGAGGGTCCTACAATGAGCAGTTCTTC. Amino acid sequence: CASSLDTSGGSYNEQFF.

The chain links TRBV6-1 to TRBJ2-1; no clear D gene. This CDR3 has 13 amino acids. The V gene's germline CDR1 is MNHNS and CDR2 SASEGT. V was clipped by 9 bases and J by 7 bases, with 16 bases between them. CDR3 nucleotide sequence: TGTGCCAGTCAAGGAGTGCTTGGGAATGAGCAGTTCTTC. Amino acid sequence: CASQGVLGNEQFF.

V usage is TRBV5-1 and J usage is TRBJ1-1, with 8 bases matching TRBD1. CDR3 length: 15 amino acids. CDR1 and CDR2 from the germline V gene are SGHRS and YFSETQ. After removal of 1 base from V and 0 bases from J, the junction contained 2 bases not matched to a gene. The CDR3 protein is CASSLWTGMNTEAFF. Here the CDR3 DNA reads TGCGCCAGCAGCTTGTGGACAGGGATGAACACTGAAGCTTTCTTT.

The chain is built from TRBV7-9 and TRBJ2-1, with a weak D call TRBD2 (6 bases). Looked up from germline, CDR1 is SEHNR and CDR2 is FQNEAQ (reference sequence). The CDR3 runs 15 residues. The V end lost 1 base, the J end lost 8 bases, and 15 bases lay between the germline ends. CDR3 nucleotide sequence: TGTGCCAGCAGCTTAGTGACTAGTGTCATGGATGAGCAGTTCTTC. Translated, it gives CASSLVTSVMDEQFF. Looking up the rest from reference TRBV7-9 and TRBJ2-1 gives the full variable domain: DTGVSQNPRHKITKRGQNVTFRCDPISEHNRLYWYRQTLGQGPEFLTYFQNEAQLEKSRLLSDRFSAERPKGSFSTLEIQRTEQGDSAMYLCASSLVTSVMDEQFFGPGTRLTVL.

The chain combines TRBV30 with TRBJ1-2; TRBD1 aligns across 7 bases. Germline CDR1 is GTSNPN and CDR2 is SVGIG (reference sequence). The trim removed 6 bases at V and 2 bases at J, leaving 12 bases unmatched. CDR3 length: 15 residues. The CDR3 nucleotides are TGTGCCTGTTTTCCAATAACGGACAGGAACTATGGCTACACCTTC. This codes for CACFPITDRNYGYTF. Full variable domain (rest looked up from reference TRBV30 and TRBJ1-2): SQTIHQWPATLVQPVGSPLSLECTVEGTSNPNLYWYRQAAGRGLQLLFYSVGIGQISSEVPQNLSASRPQDRQFILSSKKLLLSDSGFYLCACFPITDRNYGYTFGSGTRLTVV.

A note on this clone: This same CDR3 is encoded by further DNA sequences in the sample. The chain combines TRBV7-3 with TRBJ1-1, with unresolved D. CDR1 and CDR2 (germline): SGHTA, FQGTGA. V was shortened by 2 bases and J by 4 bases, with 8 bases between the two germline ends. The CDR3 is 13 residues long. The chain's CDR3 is CASSLGGSTEAFF. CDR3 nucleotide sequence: TGTGCCAGCAGCTTAGGAGGTTCCACTGAAGCTTTCTTT.

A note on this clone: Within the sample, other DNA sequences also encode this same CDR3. The CDR3 bases are TGTGCCAGCAGCTCAACCCCCCATAGGGACAGGGCTACACCCCTCCACTTT. Translation: CASSSTPHRDRATPLHF. The V call is TRBV11-2, the J call TRBJ1-6; 9 nucleotides line up with TRBD1. Trimming at V came to 4 bases and at J to 11 bases, leaving 15 bases not matched to a gene. Germline V gene sequence: CDR1 SGHAT, CDR2 FQNNGV. The CDR3 extends over 17 amino acids.

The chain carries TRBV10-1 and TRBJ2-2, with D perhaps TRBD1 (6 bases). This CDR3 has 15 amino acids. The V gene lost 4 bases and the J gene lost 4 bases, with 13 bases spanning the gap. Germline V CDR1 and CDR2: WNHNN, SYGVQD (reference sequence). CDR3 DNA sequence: TGCGCCAGCAGTGGGATTATACAGGGCACCGGGGAGCTGTTTTTT. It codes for CASSGIIQGTGELFF.

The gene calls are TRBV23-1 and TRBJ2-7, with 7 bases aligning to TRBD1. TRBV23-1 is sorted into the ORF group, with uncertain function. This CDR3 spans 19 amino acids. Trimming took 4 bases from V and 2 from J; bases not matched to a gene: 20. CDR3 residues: CASSPQPEGTAKSPYEQYF. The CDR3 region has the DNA TGCGCCAGCAGTCCGCAACCTGAGGGGACAGCCAAGAGTCCCTACGAGCAGTACTTC.

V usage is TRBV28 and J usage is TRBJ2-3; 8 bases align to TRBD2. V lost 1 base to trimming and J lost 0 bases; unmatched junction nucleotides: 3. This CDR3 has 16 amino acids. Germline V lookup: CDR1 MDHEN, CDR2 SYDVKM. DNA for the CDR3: TGTGCCAGCAGTTTATACGCTAGCGGGAGCACAGATACGCAGTATTTT. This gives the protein CASSLYASGSTDTQYF.

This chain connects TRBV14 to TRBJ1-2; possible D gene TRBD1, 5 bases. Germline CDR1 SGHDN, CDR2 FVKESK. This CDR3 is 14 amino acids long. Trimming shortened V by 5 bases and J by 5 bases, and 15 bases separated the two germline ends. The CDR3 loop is CASSKGNRAYGYTF. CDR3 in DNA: TGTGCCAGCAGCAAGGGGAACCGGGCTTATGGCTACACCTTC.

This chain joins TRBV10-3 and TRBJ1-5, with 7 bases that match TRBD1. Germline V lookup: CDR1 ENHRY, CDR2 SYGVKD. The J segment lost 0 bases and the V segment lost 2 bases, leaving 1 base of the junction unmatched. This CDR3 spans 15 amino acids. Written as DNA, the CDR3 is TGTGCCATCAGTGAGGGGACAGTTAGCAATCAGCCCCAGCATTTT. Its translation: CAISEGTVSNQPQHF.